This TCR beta chain was retrieved from a study of shared clonotypes between healthy human individuals. Repertoires were generated with immunoSEQ multiplex PCR, while TCRdb's copy carries only in-frame clones and drops some. The profile covers 650,000 to 800,000 clones, with roughly 72% appearing a single time and approximately 1.7% taken by the ten largest. Per germline, CDR1 SGDLS and CDR2 YYNGEE. The CDR3 runs to 17 residues. Trimming left V 3 bases short and J 4 bases short, with 23 bases between. The rearrangement uses TRBV9 and TRBJ2-7; D ambiguous. The source material was memory CD4+ T cells sorted from blood. Subset meaning: CD45RA-negative fraction. This sequence was found in a woman in her twenties or thirties in good health. This CDR3 is CASSGALGWQTKYEQYF. The DNA for the CDR3 is TGTGCCAGCAGCGGCGCCCTTGGGTGGCAGACAAAGTACGAGCAGTACTTC.